A single T cell receptor beta chain is shown here with its context. This entry belongs to a study of blood T cell repertoires in COVID-19. Assay used: immunoSEQ multiplex PCR; TCRdb lists only in-frame clones, some missing. The sample has hundreds of thousands of clones, almost 85% seen once. The sequencing input was peripheral blood. The sequence derives from a woman of 80 years or more with acute or convalescent COVID-19.

As DNA, the CDR3 is TGTGCTAGTGGTTTGGGAACCCTAGCGGGGGGGCAGTTCTTC. Amino acids: CASGLGTLAGGQFF. V gene TRBV12-5 combines with J gene TRBJ2-1; 11 nucleotides match TRBD2. V was pared by 1 base and J by 12 bases, with 5 bases of the junction left unmatched. Germline assignment: CDR1 LGHNT and CDR2 FRNRAP. The CDR3 totals 14 residues.